This entry concerns a single TCR beta chain. No antigen is known for it. This entry comes from a study of cytomegalovirus exposure and HLA in healthy donors. Overall study: Among several hundred genotyped donors, about 83% fell in the Caucasian-associated ancestry cluster.

Amplification used 60 Vbeta primers and 13 Jbeta primers. Under the authors' procedure: In a later analysis, 70 million to 80 million unique TCR beta chains included roughly 11 million shared by two or more donors. Assay: immunoSEQ multiplex PCR; the TCRdb copy retains only in-frame clones and omits some. The V and J calls and clone size were taken over from that table, and D and trimming were inferred from the DNA. The sample lists about 140,000 clones, 65% to 80% seen once, with 3.5% to 5% in the top ten. Findings of the study overall: Follow-up analysis later connected one missense variant in DCLRE1C with trimming of TCR beta V- and J-genes.

The CDR3 loop spans 17 amino acids. V lost 5 bases, J lost 5 bases, and 16 bases stayed unmatched. Germline CDR1 SGHVS, CDR2 FNYEAQ. The receptor was isolated from a male donor in good health and CMV-seronegative. The sample taken for sequencing was PBMCs. V usage is TRBV7-6 and J usage is TRBJ2-5, with 8 bases identical to TRBD2. The CDR3 nucleotides are TGTGCCAGCAGCCTTCTCCAAGGTAGCGGGGTAATTGAGACCCAGTACTTC. Its translation: CASSLLQGSGVIETQYF.